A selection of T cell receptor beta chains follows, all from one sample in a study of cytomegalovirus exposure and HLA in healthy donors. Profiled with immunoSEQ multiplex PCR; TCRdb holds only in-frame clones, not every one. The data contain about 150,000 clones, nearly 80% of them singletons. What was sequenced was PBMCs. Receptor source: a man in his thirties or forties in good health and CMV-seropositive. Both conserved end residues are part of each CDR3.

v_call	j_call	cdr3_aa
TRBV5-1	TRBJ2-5	CASSSGLAGYQETQYF
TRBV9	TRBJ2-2	CASSVGGRTGELFF
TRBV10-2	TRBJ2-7	CASSDRTSGTYEQYF
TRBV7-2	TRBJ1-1	CASSRKAPGQGIPEAFF
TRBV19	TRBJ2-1	CASRLAGADNEQFF
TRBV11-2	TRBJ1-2	CASSLASGYGYTF
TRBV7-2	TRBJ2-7	CASSLVGASGTTF
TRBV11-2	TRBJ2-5	CASSLGSRQETQYF
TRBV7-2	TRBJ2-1	CASSGQGANNEQFF
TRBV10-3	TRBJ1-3	CAISPSRESGNTIYF
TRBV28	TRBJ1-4	CASSRTVNEKLFF
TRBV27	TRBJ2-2	CASSMRMTSGSGVHTGELFF
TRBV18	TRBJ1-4	CASSRDTPGGATNEKLFF
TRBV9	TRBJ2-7	CASSVGLRESSYEQYF
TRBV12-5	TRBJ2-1	CASGFPQLSHRGTSGRNEQFF
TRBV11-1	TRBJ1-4	CASSRNRGSEKLFF
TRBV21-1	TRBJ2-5	CASTRFQETQYF
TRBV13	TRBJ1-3	CASSSYTTTAEVDTIYF